The sequence of this T cell receptor (beta chain) was determined in a study of OX40 agonist ivuxolimab in advanced cancers. Study-wide results and caveats: More expanded clones were found, on average, in CD8+ than in CD4+ T cells.

Regarding this clone: As yet, its antigen is unknown.

Generated by immunoSEQ multiplex PCR, the TCRdb table keeps only in-frame clones and is missing some. Of about 52,000 clones in the sample, about 93% were seen once. This CDR3 region has 14 residues. From germline, CDR1 is SQVTM and CDR2 ANQGSEA. V shed 6 bases and J 2 bases; nucleotides not matched to a gene: 6. The chain is built from TRBV29-1 and TRBJ2-2; 7 nucleotides line up with TRBD1. The receptor was isolated from an adult with an advanced solid tumor such as melanoma, head and neck, liver or kidney cancer. Sequencing used CD4+ or CD8+ T cells sorted from blood, obtained in a trial of the OX40 agonist ivuxolimab. CDR3 DNA: TGCAGCGTCCCCGACAGGGCAAACACCGGGGAGCTGTTTTTT. It specifies CSVPDRANTGELFF.